This T cell receptor (beta chain) was observed in a study of response to subunit inactivated influenza vaccine. In its sample, this clonotype was seen a few times. Its specificity is not known. Broader study findings: New T cells are recruited in small numbers by each seasonal influenza vaccination, according to the authors' suggestion.

MiXCR, run by TCRdb on the RT-PCR reads, gives a single entry per CDR3 protein. This sample has 500,000 to 600,000 distinct CDR3 sequences, with approximately 14% found just once. J gave up 2 bases and V 6 bases, and 5 bases lay outside the gene matches. There are 14 residues in the CDR3. CDR1 is MNHEY, CDR2 SVGEGT, per germline. This sequence joins TRBV6-2 or TRBV6-3 and TRBJ2-5, with 8 nucleotides matching TRBD2. This receptor was identified in a man aged 45 to 65 who received an inactivated influenza vaccine. The sequenced sample was PBMCs from blood, obtained 11 to 12 days after vaccination. The CDR3 is CASRRLAMQETQYF. The CDR3 DNA reads as TGTGCCAGCAGAAGACTAGCGATGCAAGAGACCCAGTACTTC.